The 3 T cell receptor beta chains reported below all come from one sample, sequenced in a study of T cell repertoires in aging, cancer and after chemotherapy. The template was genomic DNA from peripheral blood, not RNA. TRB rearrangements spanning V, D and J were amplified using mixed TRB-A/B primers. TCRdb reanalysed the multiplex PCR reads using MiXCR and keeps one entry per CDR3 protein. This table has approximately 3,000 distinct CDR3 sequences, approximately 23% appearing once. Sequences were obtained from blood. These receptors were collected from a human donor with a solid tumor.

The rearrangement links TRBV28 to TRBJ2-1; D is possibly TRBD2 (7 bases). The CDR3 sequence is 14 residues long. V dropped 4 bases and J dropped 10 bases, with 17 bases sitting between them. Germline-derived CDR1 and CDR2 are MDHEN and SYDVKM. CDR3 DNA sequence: TGTGCCAGCAGTTCATGGGGGGCGGGGGACGAGCAGTTCTTC. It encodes CASSSWGAGDEQFF. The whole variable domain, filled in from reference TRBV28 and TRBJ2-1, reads DVKVTQSSRYLVKRTGEKVFLECVQDMDHENMFWYRQDPGLGLRLIYFSYDVKMKEKGDIPEGYSVSREKKERFSLILESASTNQTSMYLCASSSWGAGDEQFFGPGTRLTVL.

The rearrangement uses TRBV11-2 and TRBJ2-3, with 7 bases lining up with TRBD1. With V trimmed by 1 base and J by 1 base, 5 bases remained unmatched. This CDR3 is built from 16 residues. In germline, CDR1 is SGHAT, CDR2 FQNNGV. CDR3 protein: CASSLGQGRGTDTQYF. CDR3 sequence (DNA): TGTGCCAGCAGCTTAGGACAGGGCCGGGGCACAGATACGCAGTATTTT. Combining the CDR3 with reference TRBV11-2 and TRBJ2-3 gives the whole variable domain EAGVAQSPRYKIIEKRQSVAFWCNPISGHATLYWYQQILGQGPKLLIQFQNNGVVDDSQLPKDRFSAERLKGVDSTLKIQPAKLEDSAVYLCASSLGQGRGTDTQYFGPGTRLTVL.

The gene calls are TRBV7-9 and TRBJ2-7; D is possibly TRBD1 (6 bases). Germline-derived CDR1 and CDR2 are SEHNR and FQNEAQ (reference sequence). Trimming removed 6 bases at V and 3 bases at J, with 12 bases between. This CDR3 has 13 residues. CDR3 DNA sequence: TGTGCCAGCAGTCGGGACACCTACTACGAGCAGTACTTC. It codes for CASSRDTYYEQYF.